These 27 T cell receptor beta chains came from one sample sequenced in a study of CD8 T cells in ankylosing spondylitis. TCRdb fed the 5' RACE reads into MiXCR, producing one record per CDR3 protein. This sample has about 130,000 distinct CDR3 sequences, with around 9% found just once. The source material was blood, either unsorted or a sorted T cell fraction (not recorded which). The receptors here all came from a male donor with ankylosing spondylitis or in good health (not recorded which).

This clonotype was observed a few times. This sequence joins TRBV12-3 or TRBV12-4 and TRBJ2-6; D possibly corresponds to TRBD1 (5 bases). The CDR3 sequence is 16 residues long. Between the trimmed V and J ends, which lost 3 bases and 4 bases, there was a span of 13 bases. The CDR3 DNA is TGTGCCAGCAGTTTTTTAGGGGCCGGGGGGGCCAACGTCCTGACTTTC. This translates into CASSFLGAGGANVLTF.

The chain uses TRBV7-6 and TRBJ2-7; TRBD1 agrees at 9 bases. The length of the CDR3 is 16 residues. V was pared by 0 bases and J by 3 bases, with 6 bases of the junction left unmatched. Germline loops: CDR1 SGHVS, CDR2 FNYEAQ. The CDR3 DNA is TGTGCCAGCAGCTTAGCGGTCGGACAGGGGTACTACGAGCAGTACTTC. This encodes CASSLAVGQGYYEQYF.

This clonotype has at least ten counts. The chain joins TRBV9 to TRBJ2-7; 9 nucleotides agree with TRBD2. This CDR3 contains 15 residues. V lost 3 bases, J lost 6 bases, and 10 bases stayed unmatched. Germline V gene sequence: CDR1 SGDLS, CDR2 YYNGEE. The CDR3 DNA follows: TGTGCCAGCAGCGGACTAGCGGACTCACAGCCCGAGCAGTACTTC. It yields the protein CASSGLADSQPEQYF.

This clonotype was seen repeatedly, ten times or more. V is TRBV20-1 and J is TRBJ2-7; a weak D match, TRBD2 (6 bases). The CDR3 length is 13 residues. The V gene lost 6 bases and the J gene lost 0 bases, with 12 bases spanning the gap. The germline CDR1 and CDR2 sequences are DFQATT and SNEGSKA (reference sequence). CDR3 protein: CSAIGGSSYEQYF. Here the CDR3 DNA reads TGCAGTGCCATCGGGGGATCCTCCTACGAGCAGTACTTC.

Only a few counts were recorded for this clonotype. J is TRBJ2-1 and V is TRBV12-3 or TRBV12-4; D call uncertain. This CDR3 spans 13 amino acids. V was shortened by 5 bases and J by 15 bases, with 20 bases between the two germline ends. The CDR3 region is CASSPDRVEGLFF. The CDR3 DNA is TGTGCCAGCAGTCCGGATAGAGTTGAAGGTCTGTTCTTC.

The genes are TRBV7-9 and TRBJ1-2; D gene ambiguous. CDR3 size: 12 residues. Germline V gene lookup returns CDR1 SEHNR and CDR2 FQNEAQ (reference sequence). V shed 8 bases and J shed 4 bases, with 11 bases lying between them. CDR3 bases: TGTGCCAGCGGTTGGCTGACCTATGGCTACACCTTC. It specifies CASGWLTYGYTF.

This clonotype was found a few times. This chain joins TRBV5-6 and TRBJ2-7; 12 nucleotides agree with TRBD2. Germline values: CDR1 SGHDT, CDR2 YYEEEE. Trimming cost V 4 bases and J 7 bases; bases outside gene matches: 9. The CDR3 runs to 15 residues. CDR3 in amino acids: CASSPLLAGGFEQYF. The DNA of the CDR3 is TGTGCCAGCAGCCCCTTGCTAGCGGGAGGGTTTGAGCAGTACTTC.

The table lists this clonotype with a few counts. The chain carries TRBV5-1 and TRBJ2-2; D might be TRBD1 or TRBD2, each matching 5 bases. The CDR3 length is 17 residues. From germline, CDR1 is SGHRS and CDR2 YFSETQ. Trimming took off 3 bases at V and 5 bases at J, with 20 bases between the two ends. The CDR3 bases are TGCGCCAGCAGCTGGGCCTCCGGGACCTCGGGGACCGGGGAGCTGTTTTTT. Protein product: CASSWASGTSGTGELFF. The complete variable domain, with remaining parts taken from reference TRBV5-1 and TRBJ2-2, reads KAGVTQTPRYLIKTRGQQVTLSCSPISGHRSVSWYQQTPGQGLQFLFEYFSETQRNKGNFPGRFSGRQFSNSRSEMNVSTLELGDSALYLCASSWASGTSGTGELFFGEGSRLTVL.

The V and J genes are TRBV20-1 and TRBJ2-1; TRBD2 agrees at 16 bases. Trimming took 0 bases from V and 5 from J; bases not matched to a gene: 7. CDR1 is DFQATT, CDR2 SNEGSKA, per germline (reference sequence). The CDR3 has 18 residues. CDR3 amino acids: CSARDPGLAGGPDNEQFF. The CDR3 DNA is TGCAGTGCTAGAGACCCGGGACTAGCGGGAGGGCCCGACAATGAGCAGTTCTTC.

There are many counts of this clonotype. The J gene is TRBJ2-5, the V gene TRBV20-1; 8 nucleotides line up with TRBD2. CDR1 DFQATT and CDR2 SNEGSKA come from the germline V gene (reference sequence). This CDR3 comprises 14 residues. Unmatched junction bases numbered 5, after V lost 0 bases and J lost 5 bases. The CDR3 coding sequence is TGCAGTGCTAGAGATCGGGGGGGATTGGAGACCCAGTACTTC. Its protein is CSARDRGGLETQYF.

This clonotype came up many times. CDR3 region: CSAKPTSYEQYF. In DNA form, the CDR3 reads TGCAGTGCTAAGCCCACTTCCTACGAGCAGTACTTC. The chain employs TRBV20-1 and TRBJ2-7; D not certain. CDR1 and CDR2 (germline): DFQATT, SNEGSKA (reference sequence). Trimming shortened V by 4 bases and J by 1 base, and 8 bases separated the two germline ends. The CDR3 loop spans 12 amino acids.

This clonotype came up a few times. V is TRBV30 and J is TRBJ2-3, with a tentative D call TRBD1 (5 bases). The CDR3 spans 15 residues. Per the germline V gene, CDR1 is GTSNPN and CDR2 is SVGIG (reference sequence). V lost 0 bases and J 3 bases, leaving 13 bases between the germline ends. The CDR3: CAWSVLQGSTDTQYF. The CDR3 nucleotides are TGTGCCTGGAGTGTACTTCAGGGCTCGACAGATACGCAGTATTTT.

This clonotype came up many times. The rearrangement uses TRBV20-1 and TRBJ2-1; 12 bases are shared with TRBD2. In germline, CDR1 is DFQATT, CDR2 SNEGSKA (reference sequence). With V trimmed by 0 bases and J by 7 bases, 4 bases remained unmatched. The CDR3 length is 15 residues. This CDR3 is CSARDPSGRVNEQFF. CDR3 sequence (DNA): TGCAGTGCTAGAGATCCTAGCGGGAGGGTAAATGAGCAGTTCTTC.

This clonotype was seen at least ten times. The chain employs TRBV9 and TRBJ2-1; the D gene could be TRBD1 or TRBD2 (6 bases each). Trimming cost V 4 bases and J 2 bases, with 13 bases left between them. Germline V gene lookup returns CDR1 SGDLS and CDR2 YYNGEE. This CDR3 spans 15 amino acids. Written as DNA, the CDR3 is TGTGCCAGCAGCCAAGGACGGGGGCCCTACAATGAGCAGTTCTTC. This encodes CASSQGRGPYNEQFF.

A few counts support this clonotype. This chain uses TRBV29-1 with TRBJ2-5; D gene uncertain. The CDR3 runs to 11 residues. Per the germline V gene, CDR1 is SQVTM and CDR2 is ANQGSEA. V dropped 4 bases and J dropped 0 bases, with 3 bases sitting between them. CDR3 sequence: CSVGYQETQYF. CDR3 nucleotide sequence: TGCAGCGTTGGTTACCAAGAGACCCAGTACTTC.

This clonotype was counted ten times or more. The J gene is TRBJ2-3, the V gene TRBV7-2, with a possible D match to TRBD2 (5 bases). The germline V gene encodes CDR1 SGHTA and CDR2 FQGNSA. The CDR3 extends over 15 amino acids. V lost 5 bases and J 4 bases, leaving 16 bases between the germline ends. CDR3 nucleotides: TGTGCCAGCAGCCCGACTGGGAGCCCCCCAGATACGCAGTATTTT. Protein sequence: CASSPTGSPPDTQYF.

This clonotype occurred many times. The chain combines TRBV24-1 with TRBJ2-1, with TRBD1 matching over 8 bases. Germline CDR1 and CDR2: KGHDR and SFDVKD. The CDR3 totals 14 residues. V was pared by 3 bases and J by 12 bases, with 9 bases of the junction left unmatched. CDR3: CATSDPGQGWVQFF. In DNA, the CDR3 is TGTGCCACCAGTGATCCCGGACAGGGTTGGGTGCAGTTCTTC.

Points on this clonotype: A much larger clone sits a single nucleotide away, making a read error possible. The chain employs TRBV3-1 and TRBJ2-7; D not resolved. The V end lost 11 bases, the J end lost 6 bases, and 14 bases lay between the germline ends. CDR1 and CDR2 (germline): LGHDT, YNNKEL (reference sequence). The CDR3 spans 11 residues. CDR3 coding DNA: TGTGCCGGAAAAAGTCGGTGCGAGCAGTACTTC. As protein: CAGKSRCEQYF.

Only a few counts were recorded for this clonotype. This chain uses TRBV10-3 with TRBJ1-1, with D unresolved. Germline V CDR1 and CDR2: ENHRY, SYGVKD. The CDR3 is 15 residues long. Trimming pared 3 bases from V and 4 bases from J, leaving 15 bases between. The CDR3 loop reads CAISEEFGFVTEAFF. In nucleotides, the CDR3 is TGTGCCATCAGTGAAGAATTTGGCTTTGTCACTGAAGCTTTCTTT.

The genes are TRBV4-3 and TRBJ2-3; weak D call: TRBD2 (7 bases). V lost 2 bases and J 0 bases, leaving 12 bases between the germline ends. This CDR3 has 16 residues. Germline V gene sequence: CDR1 LGHNA, CDR2 YSLEER. The CDR3 nucleotides read TGCGCCAGCAGCCAAAGGGGGGGGGCCAGCACAGATACGCAGTATTTT. The encoded protein is CASSQRGGASTDTQYF.

There are many counts of this clonotype. The J gene is TRBJ2-7, the V gene TRBV7-2, with D possibly TRBD1 on 5 matching bases. The ends were cut back, 3 bases at V and 0 bases at J, with 9 bases in the middle. The V gene's germline CDR1 is SGHTA and CDR2 FQGNSA. The CDR3 covers 14 residues. Here the CDR3 reads CASSFDRNSYEQYF. The DNA for the CDR3 is TGTGCCAGCAGCTTCGACAGAAACTCCTACGAGCAGTACTTC.

This clonotype came up many times. The chain recombines TRBV5-5 with TRBJ2-1; 11 nucleotides line up with TRBD2. Germline CDR1 reads SGHKS; CDR2 reads YYEKEE (reference sequence). The CDR3 is 16 residues long. With V trimmed by 5 bases and J by 3 bases, 7 bases remained unmatched. CDR3 nucleotide sequence: TGTGCCAGCAGTAAGGGGACTAGCGGCAACTACAATGAGCAGTTCTTC. It codes for CASSKGTSGNYNEQFF.

At least ten counts were recorded for this clonotype. The rearrangement links TRBV9 to TRBJ2-1; D is possibly TRBD1 (6 bases). The V end lost 0 bases, the J end lost 5 bases, and 15 bases lay between the germline ends. This CDR3 contains 16 residues. Germline CDR1 reads SGDLS; CDR2 reads YYNGEE. The chain's CDR3 is CASSVAGTPSDNEQFF. CDR3 nucleotides: TGTGCCAGCAGCGTAGCTGGGACACCTTCCGACAATGAGCAGTTCTTC. The full variable domain, with the rest looked up from reference TRBV9 and TRBJ2-1, is DSGVTQTPKHLITATGQRVTLRCSPRSGDLSVYWYQQSLDQGLQFLIQYYNGEERAKGNILERFSAQQFPDLHSELNLSSLELGDSALYFCASSVAGTPSDNEQFFGPGTRLTVL.

The CDR3 DNA follows: TGTGCCAGCAGCTTAGTCGGCGACATGAGCTCCTACGAGCAGTACTTC. Translated: CASSLVGDMSSYEQYF. The chain links TRBV7-2 to TRBJ2-7; no clear D gene. Between the trimmed V and J ends, which lost 1 base and 0 bases, there was a span of 13 bases. The CDR3 is 16 residues long. CDR1 is SGHTA and CDR2 is FQGNSA in the germline V gene.

The genes are TRBV7-2 and TRBJ2-7; either TRBD1 or TRBD2 may supply D (7 bases each). Germline CDR1 and CDR2: SGHTA and FQGNSA. Deletions cut 8 bases from V and 6 bases from J, with 26 bases between. This CDR3 is built from 16 residues. The CDR3 spells CASYRGGPVATSEQYF. In DNA form, the CDR3 reads TGTGCCAGCTACAGGGGAGGGCCTGTCGCAACGTCCGAGCAGTACTTC.

Concerning this clonotype: The junction does not match germline at one end; this may be a read error. This sequence joins TRBV5-6 and TRBJ2-1; 8 bases map to TRBD2. The CDR3 contains 15 residues. CDR1 SGHDT and CDR2 YYEEEE come from the germline V gene. The CDR3 sequence is CATSLLKRGYNEQFF. CDR3 DNA: TGTGCCACCAGCTTGTTGAAGCGGGGGTACAATGAGCAGTTCTTC. The whole variable domain, remainder taken from reference TRBV5-6 and TRBJ2-1, is DAGVTQSPTHLIKTRGQQVTLRCSPKSGHDTVSWYQQALGQGPQFIFQYYEEEERQRGNFPDRFSGHQFPNYSSELNVNALLLGDSALYLCATSLLKRGYNEQFFGPGTRLTVL.

The sample holds many counts of this clonotype. J is TRBJ1-2 and V is TRBV6-1; 8 nucleotides agree with TRBD1. V dropped 6 bases and J dropped 8; count of bases not matched to a gene: 8. The germline V gene encodes CDR1 MNHNS and CDR2 SASEGT. This CDR3 spans 13 amino acids. The DNA of the CDR3 is TGTGCCAGCAGCCAGGGGGCGATGGGAGGCTACACCTTC. This translates into CASSQGAMGGYTF.